This TCR beta chain was captured in a study of T cell responses to AZD1222 COVID-19 vaccine. The data were produced by immunoSEQ multiplex PCR, yet TCRdb's version contains in-frame clones alone and is incomplete. The data hold around 150,000 clones, with roughly 90% observed a single time. From germline, CDR1 is SGDLS and CDR2 YYNGEE. The CDR3 has 14 amino acids. V shed 0 bases and J shed 1 base, with 7 bases lying between them. This clone came up once. The chain couples TRBV9 to TRBJ1-1; D is undetermined. The sequence derives from an adult who received the AZD1222 COVID-19 vaccine. Here the sequenced sample was peripheral blood, taken 28 days after the second AZD1222 dose. CDR3 nucleotide sequence: TGTGCCAGCAGCGTAGCTACCAGGAACACTGAAGCTTTCTTT. Residues: CASSVATRNTEAFF. The full variable domain, rest sourced from reference TRBV9 and TRBJ1-1, is DSGVTQTPKHLITATGQRVTLRCSPRSGDLSVYWYQQSLDQGLQFLIQYYNGEERAKGNILERFSAQQFPDLHSELNLSSLELGDSALYFCASSVATRNTEAFFGQGTRLTVV.